Following are 5 T cell receptor beta chains from one sample sequenced in a study of cytotoxic CD8 clonotypes in ibrutinib-treated CLL. Using immunoSEQ multiplex PCR, the repertoire was profiled, and TCRdb retains in-frame clones only, with some absent. The table lists around 53,000 clones, 50% to 70% of them singletons. The specimen comprised PBMCs, sampled at disease progression, from a patient treated with ibrutinib. These receptors came from a human donor with chronic lymphocytic leukemia.

The CDR3 DNA reads TGTGCCAGCAGCCAATCAACAGGGGGCGGGCAGCCCCAGCATTTT. Residues: CASSQSTGGGQPQHF. This chain links TRBV16 with TRBJ1-5, with 9 bases fitting TRBD1. There are 15 residues in the CDR3. Germline CDR1 KGHSY, CDR2 FQNENV. V lost 0 bases, J lost 7 bases, and 4 bases stayed unmatched.

The chain combines TRBV30 with TRBJ1-5; 8 nucleotides line up with TRBD1. The CDR3 has 14 amino acids. Germline V gene data show CDR1 as GTSNPN and CDR2 as SVGIG (reference sequence). Trimming removed 2 bases from V and 9 bases from J; junction bases left unmatched: 9. The CDR3: CAWSPQGVFAPQHF. The CDR3 DNA is TGTGCCTGGAGTCCACAGGGGGTTTTCGCGCCCCAGCATTTT.

The rearrangement links TRBV5-8 to TRBJ1-5; possibly TRBD1 for D (6 bases). This CDR3 has 18 residues. CDR1 SGHTS and CDR2 YDEGEE come from the germline V gene. V was trimmed by 3 bases and J by 7 bases, leaving 26 bases between them. CDR3 region: CASSYDRVDGGFRQPQHF. Written as DNA, the CDR3 is TGTGCCAGCAGCTACGACCGCGTTGACGGGGGCTTTCGACAGCCCCAGCATTTT. Full variable domain (rest looked up from reference TRBV5-8 and TRBJ1-5): EAGVTQSPTHLIKTRGQQATLRCSPISGHTSVYWYQQALGLGLQFLLWYDEGEERNRGNFPPRFSGRQFPNYSSELNVNALELEDSALYLCASSYDRVDGGFRQPQHFGDGTRLSIL.

The chain carries TRBV5-1 and TRBJ1-2; D gene ambiguous. CDR3 size: 15 residues. Trimming left V 0 bases short and J 4 bases short, with 13 bases between. Germline CDR1 and CDR2: SGHRS and YFSETQ. The CDR3 is CASSLVGEASYGYTF. CDR3 coding DNA: TGCGCCAGCAGCTTGGTCGGGGAGGCCTCCTATGGCTACACCTTC.

The CDR3 DNA reads TGTGCCAGCAGCCAAGATCCAGACGGACCGCGGCCCCAGCATTTT. Protein sequence: CASSQDPDGPRPQHF. V gene TRBV4-2 combines with J gene TRBJ1-5; D call uncertain. The V end was cut by 0 bases, the J end by 9 bases, with 15 bases between. The germline V gene has CDR1 LGHNA and CDR2 YNFKEQ. CDR3 length: 15 amino acids.